The TCR beta chain under discussion was sequenced for a study of Graves' ophthalmopathy and Graves' hyperthyroidism. This clonotype occurred many times. Germline CDR1 is MGHRA and CDR2 is YSYEKL. Trimming cost V 4 bases and J 5 bases; bases outside gene matches: 7. The CDR3 runs 15 residues. Amplification targeted the TCR beta CDR3 regions, with RNA transcripts as the source material. RT-PCR with HTBI primers came first, then second-round multiplex PCR. TCRdb re-called the multiplex PCR reads through MiXCR, storing one row per CDR3 protein. This sample has a few hundred thousand distinct CDR3 sequences, with just under 40% found just once.

Material: peripheral blood or thyroid tissue (not recorded which). J is TRBJ2-5 and V is TRBV4-1, with 10 bases fitting TRBD1. This clonotype was obtained from an adult man with Graves' hyperthyroidism. The CDR3 loop is CASSPYRTGGETQYF. CDR3 nucleotides: TGCGCCAGCAGCCCCTACCGGACAGGGGGGGAGACCCAGTACTTC.